The 30 T cell receptor beta chains below were found in one sample sequenced in a study of beta chain features in type 1 diabetes. The authors reverse transcribed all of the isolated RNA, so sequencing captured expressed TCRB transcripts. The data were produced by immunoSEQ multiplex PCR, yet TCRdb's version contains in-frame clones alone and is incomplete. Among over 500,000 clones, roughly 15% were seen once, and the ten largest hold 0.07% to 0.095%. The specimen sequenced was naive CD4+ T cells from blood. These receptor sequences come from a man younger than 30 in good health.

This clone came up a few times. The chain uses TRBV28 and TRBJ2-7, with 8 nucleotides matching TRBD2. This CDR3 has 15 residues. The J segment lost 0 bases and the V segment lost 7 bases, leaving 8 bases of the junction unmatched. Per the germline V gene, CDR1 is MDHEN and CDR2 is SYDVKM. The CDR3 nucleotides read TGTGCCAGCACCCGGGGGGGGATAAGCTCCTACGAGCAGTACTTC. Residues: CASTRGGISSYEQYF.

V gene TRBV7-9 combines with J gene TRBJ2-5; TRBD2 might be the D (7 bases). CDR1 is SEHNR, CDR2 FQNEAQ, per germline (reference sequence). The germline V and J ends were trimmed by 3 bases and 3 bases, with 23 bases remaining between them. This CDR3 is built from 18 residues. The CDR3 DNA is TGTGCCAGCAGCTTGCGGGGGCTCCCCGAACAGAGGGAAGAGACCCAGTACTTC. The encoded protein is CASSLRGLPEQREETQYF.

The DNA of the CDR3 is TGTGCCAGCAGCCAAACAAAGAACACTGAAGCTTTCTTT. Protein sequence: CASSQTKNTEAFF. This sequence joins TRBV4-2 and TRBJ1-1; D is unclear. The CDR3 is 13 amino acids. The V end was cut by 2 bases, the J end by 1 base, with 5 bases between. Germline values: CDR1 LGHNA, CDR2 YNFKEQ.

J is TRBJ2-1 and V is TRBV7-3, with TRBD1 matching over 7 bases. This CDR3 contains 14 residues. Trimming removed 4 bases from V and 3 bases from J; junction bases left unmatched: 3. Looked up from germline, CDR1 is SGHTA and CDR2 is FQGTGA. This CDR3 reads CASSSGQLYNEQFF. The CDR3 region has the DNA TGTGCCAGCAGCTCGGGACAGCTCTACAATGAGCAGTTCTTC.

The rearrangement uses TRBV5-6 and TRBJ1-2, with a tentative D call TRBD1 (6 bases). Trimming took off 6 bases at V and 2 bases at J, with 14 bases between the two ends. The CDR3 is 14 amino acids. Looked up from germline, CDR1 is SGHDT and CDR2 is YYEEEE. CDR3 protein: CASIETGRNYGYTF. CDR3 DNA sequence: TGTGCCAGCATTGAGACAGGCCGAAACTATGGCTACACCTTC.

A few counts support this clone. The chain uses TRBV5-1 and TRBJ2-7; TRBD2 is a possible D gene (6 bases). The CDR3 sequence is 14 residues long. The germline V gene has CDR1 SGHRS and CDR2 YFSETQ. The ends were cut back, 2 bases at V and 0 bases at J, with 9 bases in the middle. The CDR3 DNA reads TGCGCCAGCAGCTTTGGCGGGAACTCCTACGAGCAGTACTTC. This sequence encodes CASSFGGNSYEQYF.

The chain links TRBV7-2 to TRBJ2-7, with D perhaps matching TRBD1 or TRBD2 (5 bases each). Germline assignment: CDR1 SGHTA and CDR2 FQGNSA. The CDR3 contains 15 residues. V gave up 0 bases and J gave up 0 bases, with 9 bases separating them. CDR3 residues: CASSLAGTFSYEQYF. The CDR3, as DNA: TGTGCCAGCAGCTTAGCCGGGACCTTCTCCTACGAGCAGTACTTC.

This rearrangement joins TRBV28 to TRBJ1-1, with TRBD1 as a possible D gene (6 bases). This CDR3 is built from 13 residues. CDR1 is MDHEN and CDR2 is SYDVKM in the germline V gene. Trimming pared 9 bases from V and 0 bases from J, leaving 11 bases between. DNA of the CDR3: TGTGCCAGTATGACAGGTATGAACACTGAAGCTTTCTTT. Its translation: CASMTGMNTEAFF.

This rearrangement joins TRBV15 to TRBJ1-2; D possibly corresponds to TRBD1 (5 bases). The CDR3 runs 15 residues. Germline assignment: CDR1 LNHNV and CDR2 YYDKDF (reference sequence). V gave up 2 bases and J gave up 3 bases, with 13 bases separating them. CDR3 loop: CATSRIGTAYYGYTF. CDR3 bases: TGTGCCACCAGCAGAATAGGGACGGCTTACTATGGCTACACCTTC.

DNA of the CDR3: TGCAGCGCCTCCTGGTCCTACGAGCAGTACTTC. Protein product: CSASWSYEQYF. The chain couples TRBV29-1 to TRBJ2-5; no reliable D call. TRBJ2-7 matches the DNA end more closely, so the J call is doubtful. CDR3 length: 11 residues. Germline V CDR1 and CDR2: SQVTM, ANQGSEA.

This chain uses TRBV28 with TRBJ2-5; D ambiguous. Trimming left V 7 bases short and J 5 bases short, with 5 bases between. Germline CDR1 and CDR2: MDHEN and SYDVKM. The CDR3 has 10 amino acids. This CDR3 is CASKGETQYF. The CDR3 coding sequence is TGTGCCAGCAAGGGTGAGACCCAGTACTTC. Full variable domain (outside the CDR3, taken from reference TRBV28 and TRBJ2-5): DVKVTQSSRYLVKRTGEKVFLECVQDMDHENMFWYRQDPGLGLRLIYFSYDVKMKEKGDIPEGYSVSREKKERFSLILESASTNQTSMYLCASKGETQYFGPGTRLLVL.

The V gene is TRBV7-2, the J gene TRBJ1-2, with D unclear. The germline V and J ends were trimmed by 4 bases and 2 bases, with 14 bases remaining between them. The length of the CDR3 is 15 residues. The germline V gene has CDR1 SGHTA and CDR2 FQGNSA. In DNA form, the CDR3 reads TGTGCCAGCAGCTCCCAGGCCGTAGCGAACTATGGCTACACCTTC. This gives the protein CASSSQAVANYGYTF.

This clone showed up just a few times. The chain links TRBV10-3 to TRBJ1-3, with a possible D match to TRBD1 (6 bases). The V and J ends lost 6 bases and 3 bases respectively, with 12 bases between them. The germline V gene has CDR1 ENHRY and CDR2 SYGVKD. The CDR3 runs 14 residues. DNA for the CDR3: TGTGCCATCAGAGAAACAGGGTTTGGAAACACCATATATTTT. Its translation is CAIRETGFGNTIYF.

The V gene is TRBV11-2, the J gene TRBJ2-5; D possibly corresponds to TRBD2 (6 bases). Trimming removed 0 bases from V and 12 bases from J, with 11 bases in between. The CDR3 spans 12 residues. Germline V gene lookup returns CDR1 SGHAT and CDR2 FQNNGV. The CDR3 loop is CASSLEGRGKYF. CDR3 coding DNA: TGTGCCAGCAGCTTAGAGGGTCGGGGGAAGTACTTC.

The chain employs TRBV9 and TRBJ2-3; D is undetermined. V lost 3 bases and J 3 bases, leaving 11 bases between the germline ends. Germline-derived CDR1 and CDR2 are SGDLS and YYNGEE. CDR3 length equals 14 residues. Here the CDR3 reads CASSDLGRTDTQYF. The CDR3 nucleotides are TGTGCCAGCAGCGACCTAGGACGGACAGATACGCAGTATTTT.

There are a few counts of this clone. The chain recombines TRBV20-1 with TRBJ1-2; D is uncertain. The CDR3 spans 11 residues. Germline V CDR1 and CDR2: DFQATT, SNEGSKA (reference sequence). V shed 6 bases and J shed 6 bases, with 11 bases lying between them. The CDR3 coding sequence is TGCAGTGCGTCCGGGTTGAATGGCTACACCTTC. Encoded protein: CSASGLNGYTF.

This clone was seen a few times. The genes are TRBV6-5 and TRBJ1-5; 8 bases are shared with TRBD1. Germline V gene lookup returns CDR1 MNHEY and CDR2 SVGAGI. Germline trimming cut 9 bases from V and 5 bases from J; bases unmatched to any gene: 6. This CDR3 is 13 amino acids long. This chain's CDR3 is CASSRTGHQPQHF. CDR3 coding DNA: TGTGCCAGTTCCCGGACAGGGCATCAGCCCCAGCATTTT.

The chain is built from TRBV4-2 and TRBJ2-1; a weak D match, TRBD2 (7 bases). The germline V and J ends were trimmed by 0 bases and 7 bases, with 16 bases remaining between them. The V gene's germline CDR1 is LGHNA and CDR2 YNFKEQ. This CDR3 has 16 amino acids. CDR3 DNA sequence: TGTGCCAGCAGCCAAGAGGGGGGGCTAGGTCTTAATGAGCAGTTCTTC. It specifies CASSQEGGLGLNEQFF.

The chain recombines TRBV9 with TRBJ2-7; TRBD1 or TRBD2 may be the D gene (5 bases each). This CDR3 comprises 13 residues. CDR1 and CDR2 (germline): SGDLS, YYNGEE. The ends were cut back, 7 bases at V and 2 bases at J, with 13 bases in the middle. The CDR3 region is CASGKGPTYEQYF. CDR3 nucleotides: TGTGCCAGCGGGAAGGGACCCACCTACGAGCAGTACTTC.

This chain uses TRBV5-1 with TRBJ2-1; possibly TRBD2 for D (6 bases). Germline CDR1 is SGHRS and CDR2 is YFSETQ. CDR3 size: 16 residues. With 5 bases removed from V and 2 bases from J, the gap between germline ends came to 17 bases. The CDR3 sequence is CASSPSGGSAYNEQFF. For the CDR3, the DNA is TGCGCCAGCAGTCCCAGTGGGGGGTCTGCCTACAATGAGCAGTTCTTC.

The chain is built from TRBV7-2 and TRBJ2-3; 7 nucleotides match TRBD1. CDR3 length equals 17 residues. The germline V gene encodes CDR1 SGHTA and CDR2 FQGNSA. Unmatched junction bases numbered 10, after V lost 2 bases and J lost 2 bases. CDR3 DNA: TGTGCCAGCAGCTTAAGGCGTCGAGGGGGCAACACAGATACGCAGTATTTT. Protein product: CASSLRRRGGNTDTQYF.

The chain recombines TRBV9 with TRBJ1-1, with D unclear. V lost 4 bases to trimming and J lost 6 bases, with 16 bases between them. Per the germline V gene, CDR1 is SGDLS and CDR2 is YYNGEE. The CDR3 consists of 14 residues. The CDR3 sequence: CASSSQMTGAEAFF. The CDR3 DNA reads TGTGCCAGCAGCTCCCAGATGACTGGGGCTGAAGCTTTCTTT. The full variable domain, its missing parts supplied by reference TRBV9 and TRBJ1-1, is DSGVTQTPKHLITATGQRVTLRCSPRSGDLSVYWYQQSLDQGLQFLIQYYNGEERAKGNILERFSAQQFPDLHSELNLSSLELGDSALYFCASSSQMTGAEAFFGQGTRLTVV.

This clone has just a few counts. This rearrangement joins TRBV18 to TRBJ2-6; TRBD1 matches 9 bases. This CDR3 has 21 amino acids. From germline, CDR1 is KGHSH and CDR2 LQKENI. The V gene end was trimmed by 0 bases and the J gene end by 3 bases; junction bases not matched to a gene: 15. The CDR3: CASSPPKFPWDRVVGANVLTF. The CDR3 bases are TGTGCCAGCTCACCACCGAAGTTCCCGTGGGACAGGGTGGTTGGGGCCAACGTCCTGACTTTC.

This sequence joins TRBV23-1 and TRBJ1-6; TRBD1 might be the D (5 bases). TRBV23-1 is annotated as an ORF whose role is uncertain. The V end was cut by 2 bases, the J end by 0 bases, with 14 bases between. The CDR3 has 18 residues. This chain's CDR3 is CASSQNGTEGSYNSPLHF. The CDR3 DNA sequence: TGCGCCAGCAGTCAAAACGGGACCGAGGGCTCCTATAATTCACCCCTCCACTTT.

This clone was seen a handful of times. This chain connects TRBV5-1 to TRBJ2-2, with D unclear. The germline V and J ends were trimmed by 0 bases and 2 bases, with 11 bases remaining between them. This CDR3 region has 16 residues. Looked up from germline, CDR1 is SGHRS and CDR2 is YFSETQ. CDR3 residues: CASSLAAQINTGELFF. The CDR3 DNA follows: TGCGCCAGCAGCTTGGCCGCACAGATTAACACCGGGGAGCTGTTTTTT. Full variable domain (remainder filled in from reference TRBV5-1 and TRBJ2-2): KAGVTQTPRYLIKTRGQQVTLSCSPISGHRSVSWYQQTPGQGLQFLFEYFSETQRNKGNFPGRFSGRQFSNSRSEMNVSTLELGDSALYLCASSLAAQINTGELFFGEGSRLTVL.

This clone was detected a few times. V usage is TRBV28 and J usage is TRBJ2-3; D is unresolved. Germline V gives CDR1 MDHEN, CDR2 SYDVKM. This CDR3 contains 12 residues. V was shortened by 5 bases and J by 14 bases, with 17 bases between the two germline ends. This chain's CDR3 is CASSPYLRSGYF. The CDR3 DNA follows: TGTGCCAGCAGTCCTTACCTCCGTAGTGGGTATTTT. Using reference TRBV28 and TRBJ2-3 for the parts outside the CDR3, the full variable domain is DVKVTQSSRYLVKRTGEKVFLECVQDMDHENMFWYRQDPGLGLRLIYFSYDVKMKEKGDIPEGYSVSREKKERFSLILESASTNQTSMYLCASSPYLRSGYFGPGTRLTVL.

This rearrangement joins TRBV10-3 to TRBJ2-5; D might be TRBD2 (5 bases). V was trimmed by 5 bases and J by 4 bases, leaving 14 bases between them. CDR3 length: 14 amino acids. CDR1 ENHRY and CDR2 SYGVKD come from the germline V gene. For the CDR3, the DNA is TGTGCCATCAGTACAGATTCCGAGGGAGAGACCCAGTACTTC. Translated: CAISTDSEGETQYF.

This chain connects TRBV28 to TRBJ1-2; D call uncertain. V was pared by 5 bases and J by 4 bases, with 14 bases between. Germline-derived CDR1 and CDR2 are MDHEN and SYDVKM. The length of the CDR3 is 14 residues. CDR3 sequence: CASSVLGDVYGYTF. CDR3 sequence (DNA): TGTGCCAGCAGTGTCCTCGGGGATGTCTATGGCTACACCTTC.

The chain is built from TRBV29-1 and TRBJ2-1, with 14 bases aligning to TRBD2. The CDR3 covers 15 residues. The germline V gene encodes CDR1 SQVTM and CDR2 ANQGSEA. V dropped 6 bases and J dropped 6; count of bases not matched to a gene: 7. CDR3 region: CSVHTGTSGGNEQFF. The DNA for the CDR3 is TGCAGCGTACACACCGGGACTAGCGGGGGCAATGAGCAGTTCTTC.

This clone was seen a handful of times. V usage is TRBV29-1 and J usage is TRBJ2-1; D may be TRBD2 (5 bases). This CDR3 has 13 amino acids. CDR1 is SQVTM and CDR2 is ANQGSEA in the germline V gene. V lost 7 bases and J 8 bases, leaving 18 bases between the germline ends. In DNA, the CDR3 is TGCAGCGGAGGGCACCCTTGGGCGCATGAGCAGTTCTTC. Encoded protein: CSGGHPWAHEQFF.